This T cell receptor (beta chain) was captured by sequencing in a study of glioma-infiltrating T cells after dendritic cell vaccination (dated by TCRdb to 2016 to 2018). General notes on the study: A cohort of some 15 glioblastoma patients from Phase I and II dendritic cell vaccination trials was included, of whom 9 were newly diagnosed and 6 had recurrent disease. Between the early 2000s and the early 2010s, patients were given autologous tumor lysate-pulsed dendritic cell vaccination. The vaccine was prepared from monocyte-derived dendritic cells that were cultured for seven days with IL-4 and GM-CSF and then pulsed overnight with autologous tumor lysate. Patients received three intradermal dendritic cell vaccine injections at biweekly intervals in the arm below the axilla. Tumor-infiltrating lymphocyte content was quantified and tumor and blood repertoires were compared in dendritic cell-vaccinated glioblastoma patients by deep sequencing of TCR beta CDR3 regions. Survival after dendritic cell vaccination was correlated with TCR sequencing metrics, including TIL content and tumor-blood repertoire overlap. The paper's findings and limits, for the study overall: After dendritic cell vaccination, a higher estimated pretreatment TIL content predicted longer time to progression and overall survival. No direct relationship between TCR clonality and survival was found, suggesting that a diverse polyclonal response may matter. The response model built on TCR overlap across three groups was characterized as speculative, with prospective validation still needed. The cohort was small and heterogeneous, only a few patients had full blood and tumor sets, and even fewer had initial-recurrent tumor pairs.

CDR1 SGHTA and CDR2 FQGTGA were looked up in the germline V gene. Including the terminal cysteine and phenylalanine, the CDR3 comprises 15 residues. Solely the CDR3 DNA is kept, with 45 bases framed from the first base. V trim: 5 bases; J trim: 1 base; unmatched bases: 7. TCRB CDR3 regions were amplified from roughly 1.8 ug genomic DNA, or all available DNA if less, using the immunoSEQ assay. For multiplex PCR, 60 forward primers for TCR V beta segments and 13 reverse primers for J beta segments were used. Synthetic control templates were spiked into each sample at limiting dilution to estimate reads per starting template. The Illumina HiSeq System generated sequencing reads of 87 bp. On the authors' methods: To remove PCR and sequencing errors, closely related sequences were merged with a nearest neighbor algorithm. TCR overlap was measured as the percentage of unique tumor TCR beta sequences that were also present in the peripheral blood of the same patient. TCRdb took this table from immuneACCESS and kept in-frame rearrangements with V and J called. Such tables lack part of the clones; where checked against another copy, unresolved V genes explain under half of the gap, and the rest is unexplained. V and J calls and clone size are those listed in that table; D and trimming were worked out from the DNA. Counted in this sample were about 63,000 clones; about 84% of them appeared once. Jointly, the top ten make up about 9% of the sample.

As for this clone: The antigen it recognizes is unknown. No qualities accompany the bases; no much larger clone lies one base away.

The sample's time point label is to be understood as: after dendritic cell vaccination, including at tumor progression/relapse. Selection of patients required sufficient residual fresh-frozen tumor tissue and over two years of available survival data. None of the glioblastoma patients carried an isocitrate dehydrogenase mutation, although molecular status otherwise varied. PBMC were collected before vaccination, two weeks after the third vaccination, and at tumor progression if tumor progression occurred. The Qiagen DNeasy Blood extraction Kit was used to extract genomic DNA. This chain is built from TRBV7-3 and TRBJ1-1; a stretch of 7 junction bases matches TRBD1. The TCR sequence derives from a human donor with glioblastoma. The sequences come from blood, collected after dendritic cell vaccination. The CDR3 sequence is CASSPQRQGNTEAFF. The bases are TGTGCCAGCAGCCCGCAAAGACAGGGGAACACTGAAGCTTTCTTT.